This T cell receptor (beta chain) was observed in a study of T cell responses to AZD1222 COVID-19 vaccine. Notes on the study in general: Seropositive status at baseline applied to only five to seven AZD1222 recipients. Reports indicate that nearly half of spike-specific TCRs are directed at unmutated variant regions. Spike-specific TCR breadth and depth rose after two AZD1222 doses.

The protocol was immunoSEQ multiplex PCR, while the TCRdb copy is restricted to in-frame clones and leaves out a portion. The sample holds 140,000 to 150,000 clones, roughly nine tenths seen once. The CDR3 has 14 amino acids. Trimming took 1 base from V and 0 from J, leaving 7 bases between them. The germline gives CDR1 SGHTA, CDR2 FQGNSA. As for this clone: Its antigen is unknown.

The source was peripheral blood, collected 28 days after the second dose of the MenACWY control vaccine. The source is an adult who received the MenACWY meningococcal vaccine as a control. The J gene is TRBJ2-7, the V gene TRBV7-2, with D hard to call. Here the CDR3 reads CASSLVGISYEQYF. The CDR3 DNA sequence: TGTGCCAGCAGCTTAGTTGGCATCTCCTACGAGCAGTACTTC.